This TCR beta chain originates from a study of blood T cell repertoires in COVID-19. At the level of the study: Sites across the United States, Italy and Spain contributed samples from acute and convalescent COVID-19.

This clone was seen more than once but under ten times. Sequencing was performed with immunoSEQ multiplex PCR; in TCRdb, only in-frame clones are kept and a portion is missing. The repertoire holds 200,000 to 250,000 clones, with about 82% as singletons. The clonotype was recovered from a woman aged 55-70 years with active or convalescent COVID-19. Specimen: peripheral blood.

The CDR3 is CASSSAGQMNTEAFF. CDR3 in DNA: TGTGCCAGCAGCTCAGCGGGACAGATGAACACTGAAGCTTTCTTT. The genes are TRBV7-8 and TRBJ1-1; 7 bases match TRBD1. The germline V gene has CDR1 SGHVS and CDR2 FQNEAQ. The ends lost 4 bases at V and 0 bases at J; junction bases unmatched: 5. The CDR3 is 15 residues long.